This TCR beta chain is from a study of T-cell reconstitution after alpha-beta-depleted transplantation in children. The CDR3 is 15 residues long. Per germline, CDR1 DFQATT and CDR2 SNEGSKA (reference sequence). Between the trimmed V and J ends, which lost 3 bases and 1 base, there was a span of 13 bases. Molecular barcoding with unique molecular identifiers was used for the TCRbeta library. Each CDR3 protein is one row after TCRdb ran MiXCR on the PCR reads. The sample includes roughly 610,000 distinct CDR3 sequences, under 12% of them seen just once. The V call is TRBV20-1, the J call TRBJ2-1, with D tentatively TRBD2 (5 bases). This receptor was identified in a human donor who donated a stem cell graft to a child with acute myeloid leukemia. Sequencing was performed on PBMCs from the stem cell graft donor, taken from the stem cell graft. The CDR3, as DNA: TGCAGTGCTAGTCTAGGGAGTACGTCCTACAATGAGCAGTTCTTC. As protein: CSASLGSTSYNEQFF.